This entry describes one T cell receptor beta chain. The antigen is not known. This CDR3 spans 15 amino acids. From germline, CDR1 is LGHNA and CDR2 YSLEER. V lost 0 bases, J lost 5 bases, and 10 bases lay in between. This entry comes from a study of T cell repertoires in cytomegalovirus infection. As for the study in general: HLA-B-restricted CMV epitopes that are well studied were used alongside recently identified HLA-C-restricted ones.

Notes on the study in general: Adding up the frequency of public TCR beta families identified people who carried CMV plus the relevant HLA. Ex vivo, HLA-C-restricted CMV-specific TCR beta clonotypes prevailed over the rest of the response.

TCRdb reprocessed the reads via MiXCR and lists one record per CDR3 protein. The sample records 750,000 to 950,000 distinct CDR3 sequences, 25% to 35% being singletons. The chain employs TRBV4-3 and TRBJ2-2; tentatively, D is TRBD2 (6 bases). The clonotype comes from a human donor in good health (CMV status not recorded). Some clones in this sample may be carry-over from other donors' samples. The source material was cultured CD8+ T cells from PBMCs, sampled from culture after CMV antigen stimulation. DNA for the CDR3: TGCGCCAGCAGCCAAGATGGAGGAGGGACCGGGGAGCTGTTTTTT. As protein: CASSQDGGGTGELFF.